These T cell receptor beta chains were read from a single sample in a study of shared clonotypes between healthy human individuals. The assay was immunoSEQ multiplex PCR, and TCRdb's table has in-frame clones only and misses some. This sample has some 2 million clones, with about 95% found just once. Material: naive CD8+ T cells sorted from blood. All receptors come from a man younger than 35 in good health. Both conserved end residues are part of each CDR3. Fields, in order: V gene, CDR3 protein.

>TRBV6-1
CASSHISYEQYF
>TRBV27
CATSLGLAGYEQFF
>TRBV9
CASSLGGGTEQYF
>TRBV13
CASSLFGGITDTQYF
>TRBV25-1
CASRTGYGYTF
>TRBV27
CASYGLSGEQFF
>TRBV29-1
CSVEDPGAIQETQYF
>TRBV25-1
CASSPALNTEAFF
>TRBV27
CASSLAVGTEAFF
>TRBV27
CASSSQTLSGAHDGYTF
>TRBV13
CASSAVTWNTEAFF
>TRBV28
CASSFGSDSSGSPLHF
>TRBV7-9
CASSLVQANSYEQYF
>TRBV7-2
CASSLGGVVAPGPYNEQFF
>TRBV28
CASHLGAVEFTDTQYF
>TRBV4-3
CASSRGLGVGTGELFF
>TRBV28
CASSLEWDNPDTQYF
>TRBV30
CAFSEDSNTEAFF
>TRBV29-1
CSVEETGLRENEQYF
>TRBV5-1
CASSEEQVNTEAFF
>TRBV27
CASSLLTGGSYNSPLHF
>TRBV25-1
CASSDSRGGRWYEQYF
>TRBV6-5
CASGGGQETQYF
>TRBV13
CASSLASGTDTQYF
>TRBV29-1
CSVALGTGELFF
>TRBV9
CASSASPYGYTF
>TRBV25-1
CASSSQRDGYTF